The 14 T cell receptor beta chains below come from one sample, sequenced in a study of CD8 T cells in Susac syndrome. Random hexamers primed reverse transcription of about 0.45 to 1 ug RNA. TCRdb re-called the immunoSEQ multiplex PCR reads through MiXCR, storing one row per CDR3 protein. Seen here are roughly 100,000 distinct CDR3 sequences, approximately 93% observed once, and the top ten hold about 0.41%. Source material: CD8+ T cells from PBMCs. The receptor set was obtained from a human donor with Susac syndrome.

V is TRBV21-1 and J is TRBJ2-5; the DNA was not compared with TRBD1, the D call given in the table. TRBV21-1 is labeled a pseudogene. This CDR3 is built from 20 residues. The CDR3 coding sequence is TGTGCCAGCACGGGACAGGGGAGAAGCGGGGGTACGGAGGTCCAAGAGACCCAGTACTTC. It yields the protein CASTGQGRSGGTEVQETQYF.

This chain connects TRBV7-8 to TRBJ2-1, with 7 bases that match TRBD2. Germline V gives CDR1 SGHVS, CDR2 FQNEAQ. V was clipped by 1 base and J by 8 bases; unmatched bases: 8. The CDR3 runs 15 residues. The CDR3 bases are TGTGCCAGCAGCTTAGGGGGACTAAAAAAGGATGAGCAGTTCTTC. This codes for CASSLGGLKKDEQFF. Combining the CDR3 with reference TRBV7-8 and TRBJ2-1 gives the whole variable domain GAGVSQSPRYKVAKRGQDVALRCDPISGHVSLFWYQQALGQGPEFLTYFQNEAQLDKSGLPSDRFFAERPEGSVSTLKIQRTQQEDSAVYLCASSLGGLKKDEQFFGPGTRLTVL.

The rearrangement links TRBV5-1 to TRBJ1-3; D might be TRBD1 (6 bases). CDR3 length equals 14 residues. V dropped 6 bases and J dropped 0 bases, with 10 bases sitting between them. The V gene's germline CDR1 is SGHRS and CDR2 YFSETQ. The CDR3 is CASIRGPSGNTIYF. The DNA for the CDR3 is TGCGCCAGCATCCGGGGGCCCTCTGGAAACACCATATATTTT. Full variable domain (rest looked up from reference TRBV5-1 and TRBJ1-3): KAGVTQTPRYLIKTRGQQVTLSCSPISGHRSVSWYQQTPGQGLQFLFEYFSETQRNKGNFPGRFSGRQFSNSRSEMNVSTLELGDSALYLCASIRGPSGNTIYFGEGSWLTVV.

J is TRBJ2-5 and V is TRBV5-6; D may be TRBD2 (5 bases). CDR1 SGHDT and CDR2 YYEEEE come from the germline V gene. This CDR3 comprises 17 residues. Between the trimmed V and J ends, which lost 3 bases and 0 bases, there was a span of 18 bases. The CDR3 region has the DNA TGTGCCAGCAGCTCGTCGGACTTTGGACTGTACCAAGAGACCCAGTACTTC. Translated, it gives CASSSSDFGLYQETQYF.

The CDR3 reads CATSEKQSNQPQHF. The DNA of the CDR3 is TGTGCCACCAGTGAGAAACAGAGCAATCAGCCCCAGCATTTT. The chain is built from TRBV24-1 and TRBJ1-5, with no clear D. V was pared by 4 bases and J by 1 base, with 7 bases between. The CDR3 runs to 14 residues. Looked up from germline, CDR1 is KGHDR and CDR2 is SFDVKD.

The genes are TRBV7-9 and TRBJ1-2, with no clear D. The CDR3 is made up of 13 amino acids. Germline-derived CDR1 and CDR2 are SEHNR and FQNEAQ (reference sequence). Trimming pared 0 bases from V and 8 bases from J, leaving 10 bases between. For the CDR3, the DNA is TGTGCCAGCAGCTTAGCCCGCCCTGGGGGCTACACCTTC. As protein: CASSLARPGGYTF.

The chain uses TRBV11-3 and TRBJ2-2; a weak D match, TRBD2 (6 bases). The CDR3 runs 15 residues. CDR1 SGHNT and CDR2 YENEEA come from the germline V gene. The V end lost 5 bases, the J end lost 4 bases, and 14 bases lay between the germline ends. The CDR3 DNA reads TGTGCCAGCAGCACGGGACTCGGCGGCACCGGGGAGCTGTTTTTT. Residues: CASSTGLGGTGELFF.

This chain connects TRBV20-1 to TRBJ1-1, with 7 bases fitting TRBD1. J was trimmed by 3 bases and V by 5 bases; bases with no gene match: 15. CDR1 DFQATT and CDR2 SNEGSKA come from the germline V gene (reference sequence). The CDR3 has 16 residues. The CDR3 reads CSAPWGRGRVDTEAFF. CDR3 nucleotide sequence: TGCAGTGCTCCCTGGGGGAGGGGGCGAGTGGACACTGAAGCTTTCTTT.

The sample holds one count of this clonotype. This sequence joins TRBV2 and TRBJ2-7, with a tentative D call TRBD1 (5 bases). Germline lookup yields CDR1 SNHLY and CDR2 FYNNEI. The length of the CDR3 is 14 residues. Deletions cut 1 base from V and 0 bases from J, with 7 bases between. The CDR3 DNA reads TGTGCCAGCAGTGAAGGGACAACCTCCTACGAGCAGTACTTC. Protein: CASSEGTTSYEQYF.

The chain recombines TRBV6-2 or TRBV6-3 with TRBJ1-1, with a tentative D call TRBD1 (5 bases). Trimming shortened V by 6 bases and J by 5 bases, and 13 bases separated the two germline ends. The CDR3 covers 13 residues. Germline V CDR1 and CDR2: MNHEY, SVGEGT. This CDR3 is CASSHGGITEAFF. The CDR3 region has the DNA TGTGCCAGCAGCCACGGGGGTATTACTGAAGCTTTCTTT.

This chain connects TRBV7-9 to TRBJ2-7; no clear D. CDR1 and CDR2 from the germline V gene are SEHNR and FQNEAQ (reference sequence). The CDR3 contains 11 residues. V lost 5 bases, J lost 3 bases, and 5 bases lay in between. The CDR3 DNA is TGTGCCAGCAGCCCCCACTACGAGCAGTACTTC. Protein: CASSPHYEQYF.

The V and J genes are TRBV9 and TRBJ1-2; the D gene is possibly TRBD1 (6 bases). From germline, CDR1 is SGDLS and CDR2 YYNGEE. This CDR3 comprises 12 residues. Between the trimmed V and J ends, which lost 3 bases and 5 bases, there was a span of 8 bases. This CDR3 reads CASSGGQYGYTF. CDR3 DNA: TGTGCCAGCAGCGGCGGACAGTATGGCTACACCTTC. Full variable domain (outside the CDR3, taken from reference TRBV9 and TRBJ1-2): DSGVTQTPKHLITATGQRVTLRCSPRSGDLSVYWYQQSLDQGLQFLIQYYNGEERAKGNILERFSAQQFPDLHSELNLSSLELGDSALYFCASSGGQYGYTFGSGTRLTVV.

This chain uses TRBV7-6 with TRBJ2-1; possible D gene TRBD2, 5 bases. Trimming took 6 bases from V and 8 from J, leaving 20 bases between them. Germline V CDR1 and CDR2: SGHVS, FNYEAQ. The CDR3 covers 15 residues. The CDR3 spells CASSTLALDGDEQFF. CDR3 DNA sequence: TGTGCCAGCAGTACCTTAGCGCTGGATGGCGATGAGCAGTTCTTC. The variable domain in full, with the rest retrieved from reference TRBV7-6 and TRBJ2-1, is GAGVSQSPRYKVTKRGQDVALRCDPISGHVSLYWYRQALGQGPEFLTYFNYEAQQDKSGLPNDRFSAERPEGSISTLTIQRTEQRDSAMYRCASSTLALDGDEQFFGPGTRLTVL.

This chain connects TRBV9 to TRBJ1-1; D might be TRBD1 (5 bases). With 0 bases removed from V and 4 bases from J, the gap between germline ends came to 10 bases. The CDR3 loop spans 14 amino acids. The germline V gene encodes CDR1 SGDLS and CDR2 YYNGEE. DNA of the CDR3: TGTGCCAGCAGCGTAGGGGGGAGATCCACTGAAGCTTTCTTT. Amino acid sequence: CASSVGGRSTEAFF.